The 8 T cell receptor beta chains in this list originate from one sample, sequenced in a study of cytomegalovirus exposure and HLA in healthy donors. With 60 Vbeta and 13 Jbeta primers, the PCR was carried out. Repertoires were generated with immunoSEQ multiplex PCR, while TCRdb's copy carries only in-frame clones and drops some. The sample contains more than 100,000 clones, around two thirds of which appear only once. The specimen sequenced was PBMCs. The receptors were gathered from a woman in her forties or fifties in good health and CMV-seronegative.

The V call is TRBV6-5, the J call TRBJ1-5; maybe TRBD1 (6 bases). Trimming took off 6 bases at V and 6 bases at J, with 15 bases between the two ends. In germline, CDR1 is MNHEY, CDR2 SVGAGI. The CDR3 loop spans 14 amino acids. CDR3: CASSGTGRGQPQHF. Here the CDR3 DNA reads TGTGCCAGCAGCGGAACAGGGAGGGGTCAGCCCCAGCATTTT.

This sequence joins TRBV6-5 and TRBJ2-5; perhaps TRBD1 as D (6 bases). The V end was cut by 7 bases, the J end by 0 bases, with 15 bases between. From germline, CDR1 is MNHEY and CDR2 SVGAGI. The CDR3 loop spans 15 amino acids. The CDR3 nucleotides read TGTGCCAGCAATGTGGGGGCTGAGGACCAAGAGACCCAGTACTTC. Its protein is CASNVGAEDQETQYF.

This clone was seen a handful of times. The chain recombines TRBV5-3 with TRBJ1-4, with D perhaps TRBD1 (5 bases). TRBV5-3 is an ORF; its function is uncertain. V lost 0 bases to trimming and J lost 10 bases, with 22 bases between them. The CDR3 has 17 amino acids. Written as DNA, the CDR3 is TGTGCCAGAAGCTTGGGTCGTCGGGCAGGGTGTTTCGGAAAACTGTTTTTT. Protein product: CARSLGRRAGCFGKLFF.

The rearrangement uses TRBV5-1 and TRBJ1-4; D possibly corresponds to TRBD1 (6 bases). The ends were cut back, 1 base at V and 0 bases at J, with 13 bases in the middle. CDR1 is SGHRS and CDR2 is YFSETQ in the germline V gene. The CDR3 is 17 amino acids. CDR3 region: CASSLSQGPTTNEKLFF. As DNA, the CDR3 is TGCGCCAGCAGCTTGAGTCAGGGGCCCACAACTAATGAAAAACTGTTTTTT.

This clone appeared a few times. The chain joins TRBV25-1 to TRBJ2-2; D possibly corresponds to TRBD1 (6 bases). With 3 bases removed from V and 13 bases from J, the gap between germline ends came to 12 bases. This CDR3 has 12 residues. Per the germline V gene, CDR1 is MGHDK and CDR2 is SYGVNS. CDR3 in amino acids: CASSDYRVMLFF. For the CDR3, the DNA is TGTGCCAGCAGTGATTACAGGGTTATGCTGTTTTTT.

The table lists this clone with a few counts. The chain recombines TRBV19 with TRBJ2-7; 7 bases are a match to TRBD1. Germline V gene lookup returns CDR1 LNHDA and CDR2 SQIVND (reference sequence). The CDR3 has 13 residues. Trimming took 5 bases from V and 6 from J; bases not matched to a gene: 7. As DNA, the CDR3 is TGTGCCAGTAGTTCCGTAGACAGGGCCGAGCAGTACTTC. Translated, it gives CASSSVDRAEQYF.

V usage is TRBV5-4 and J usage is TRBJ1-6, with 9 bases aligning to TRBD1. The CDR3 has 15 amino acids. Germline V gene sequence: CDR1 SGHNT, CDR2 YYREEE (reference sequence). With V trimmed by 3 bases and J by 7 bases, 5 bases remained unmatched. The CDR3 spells CASSSRQGGNSPLHF. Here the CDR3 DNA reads TGTGCCAGCAGCTCCAGACAGGGGGGAAATTCACCCCTCCACTTT.

The CDR3 DNA sequence: TGTGCCAGCAGGTTAGAAATCGGGGAGCTGTTTTTT. Protein sequence: CASRLEIGELFF. The genes are TRBV6-1 and TRBJ2-2; D uncertain. CDR3 size: 12 residues. Per germline, CDR1 MNHNS and CDR2 SASEGT. Trimming removed 6 bases at V and 7 bases at J, with 9 bases between.